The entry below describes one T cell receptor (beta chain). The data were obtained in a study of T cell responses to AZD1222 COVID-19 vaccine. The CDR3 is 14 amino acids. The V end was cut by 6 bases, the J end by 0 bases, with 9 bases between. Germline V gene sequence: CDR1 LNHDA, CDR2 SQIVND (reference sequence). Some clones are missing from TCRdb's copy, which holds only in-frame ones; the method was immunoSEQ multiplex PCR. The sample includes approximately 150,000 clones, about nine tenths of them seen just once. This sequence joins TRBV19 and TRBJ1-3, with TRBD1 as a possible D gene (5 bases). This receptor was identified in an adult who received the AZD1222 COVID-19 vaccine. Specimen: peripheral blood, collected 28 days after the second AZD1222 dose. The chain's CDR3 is CASSDSLSGNTIYF. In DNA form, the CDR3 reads TGTGCCAGTAGCGACAGCCTCTCTGGAAACACCATATATTTT.